This T cell receptor beta chain appears in the sequencing data of a study of Tregs in tolerant kidney transplant recipients. The germline CDR1 and CDR2 sequences are SNHLY and FYNNEI. The CDR3 covers 15 residues. The ends were cut back, 6 bases at V and 0 bases at J, with 11 bases in the middle. Study-wide results and caveats: The most relevant donor-specific Treg TCRbeta repertoire apparently came from expansion with activated donor B cells.

Points on this clone: What it recognizes is unknown.

Sequencing was performed with immunoSEQ multiplex PCR; in TCRdb, only in-frame clones are kept and a portion is missing. This sample has nearly 95,000 clones, with 93% found just once. The sequence was obtained from a human donor who received a combined kidney and bone marrow transplant. Sequencing was performed on CD4+ T cells from blood, taken before the transplant. The rearrangement uses TRBV2 and TRBJ2-2; a possible D gene is TRBD2 (5 bases). The CDR3, as DNA: TGTGCCAGCAGCAGATCCGGGACGAACACCGGGGAGCTGTTTTTT. Translating gives CASSRSGTNTGELFF.